What follows are 21 T cell receptor beta chains derived from one specimen sequenced in a study of cytomegalovirus exposure and HLA in healthy donors. Primers: 60 Vbeta forward and 13 Jbeta reverse. Profiling relied on immunoSEQ multiplex PCR, and the TCRdb table lists in-frame clones only, not all of them. The data show roughly 110,000 clones, with just under 75% seen just once and more than 2% held by the top ten. Specimen: PBMCs. The receptors derive from a human donor in good health.

The chain uses TRBV7-6 and TRBJ2-7, with 7 nucleotides matching TRBD2. The germline V gene has CDR1 SGHVS and CDR2 FNYEAQ. This CDR3 contains 13 residues. J was trimmed by 4 bases and V by 3 bases; bases with no gene match: 3. The CDR3 loop reads CASSFPGGYEQYF. CDR3 bases: TGTGCCAGCAGCTTTCCGGGAGGATACGAGCAGTACTTC.

The V gene is TRBV30, the J gene TRBJ2-6, with D tentatively TRBD2 (6 bases). Germline values: CDR1 GTSNPN, CDR2 SVGIG (reference sequence). Trimming took 8 bases from V and 1 from J, leaving 15 bases between them. The CDR3 runs 15 residues. CDR3 nucleotide sequence: TGTGCCGGTACCCTGGGGAGGTCTGGGGCCAACGTCCTGACTTTC. This gives the protein CAGTLGRSGANVLTF.

This clone was detected only a few times. A read error may produce the germline difference seen at one junction end. The genes are TRBV30 and TRBJ2-3; TRBD2 is a possible D gene (6 bases). This CDR3 is built from 16 residues. CDR1 and CDR2 (germline): GTSNPN, SVGIG (reference sequence). CDR3 residues: CAWNGASGLRTDTQYF. CDR3 in DNA: TGTGCTTGGAACGGGGCCAGTGGACTAAGGACAGATACGCAGTATTTT. Together with reference TRBV30 and TRBJ2-3, the CDR3 gives the full variable domain: SQTIHQWPATLVQPVGSPLSLECTVEGTSNPNLYWYRQAAGRGLQLLFYSVGIGQISSEVPQNLSASRPQDRQFILSSKKLLLSDSGFYLCAWNGASGLRTDTQYFGPGTRLTVL.

The chain carries TRBV6-1 and TRBJ1-4, with D hard to call. V was trimmed by 2 bases and J by 10 bases, leaving 23 bases between them. Germline CDR1 MNHNS, CDR2 SASEGT. This CDR3 has 17 amino acids. CDR3 loop: CASSESVLVRSRGKLFF. CDR3 sequence (DNA): TGTGCCAGCAGTGAATCGGTATTAGTACGGTCACGGGGAAAACTGTTTTTT.

The V and J genes are TRBV29-1 and TRBJ2-7; the match to TRBD2 covers 13 bases. Germline V gene sequence: CDR1 SQVTM, CDR2 ANQGSEA. CDR3 size: 16 residues. Unmatched junction bases numbered 10, after V lost 6 bases and J lost 2 bases. The CDR3 here is CSVRTSGSKGTYEQYF. The CDR3 DNA is TGCAGCGTCCGGACTAGCGGGAGTAAGGGAACCTACGAGCAGTACTTC.

The chain has TRBV7-2 and TRBJ1-2; D not resolved. The V end was cut by 1 base, the J end by 4 bases, with 19 bases between. Germline V CDR1 and CDR2: SGHTA, FQGNSA. The CDR3 runs to 17 residues. The CDR3 reads CASSLGLEMGRFYGYTF. The CDR3, as DNA: TGTGCCAGCAGCTTAGGGCTCGAGATGGGCAGGTTCTATGGCTACACCTTC.

The chain carries TRBV9 and TRBJ1-5; 7 bases agree with TRBD1. The CDR3 contains 16 residues. With V trimmed by 0 bases and J by 3 bases, 6 bases remained unmatched. Germline V gene data show CDR1 as SGDLS and CDR2 as YYNGEE. The CDR3 sequence: CASSVVTTGDNQPQHF. The CDR3 region has the DNA TGTGCCAGCAGCGTAGTGACTACAGGGGACAATCAGCCCCAGCATTTT. Full variable domain (outside the CDR3, taken from reference TRBV9 and TRBJ1-5): DSGVTQTPKHLITATGQRVTLRCSPRSGDLSVYWYQQSLDQGLQFLIQYYNGEERAKGNILERFSAQQFPDLHSELNLSSLELGDSALYFCASSVVTTGDNQPQHFGDGTRLSIL.

The chain recombines TRBV30 with TRBJ1-1; the D gene is possibly TRBD1 (6 bases). The CDR3 extends over 15 amino acids. V was clipped by 2 bases and J by 1 base, with 14 bases between them. CDR1 is GTSNPN and CDR2 is SVGIG in the germline V gene (reference sequence). The CDR3 loop is CAWSWGGAANTEAFF. In nucleotides, the CDR3 is TGTGCCTGGAGTTGGGGGGGGGCCGCGAACACTGAAGCTTTCTTT.

The rearrangement links TRBV2 to TRBJ2-7; no reliable D call. This CDR3 is 11 amino acids long. V was shortened by 3 bases and J by 4 bases, with 4 bases between the two germline ends. Germline V lookup: CDR1 SNHLY, CDR2 FYNNEI. CDR3 nucleotides: TGTGCCAGCAGTGAGCGGTACGAGCAGTACTTC. Protein: CASSERYEQYF.

The V and J genes are TRBV11-2 and TRBJ2-3; TRBD2 matches 10 bases. The CDR3 is made up of 16 amino acids. CDR1 and CDR2 (germline): SGHAT, FQNNGV. With V trimmed by 4 bases and J by 6 bases, 10 bases remained unmatched. The CDR3 spells CASSSGLAARGDTQYF. The DNA for the CDR3 is TGTGCCAGCAGCTCCGGACTAGCGGCCCGCGGGGATACGCAGTATTTT.

The J gene is TRBJ2-2, the V gene TRBV5-1; D not resolved. Looked up from germline, CDR1 is SGHRS and CDR2 is YFSETQ. Between the trimmed V and J ends, which lost 3 bases and 4 bases, there was a span of 13 bases. CDR3 length: 15 residues. CDR3 sequence (DNA): TGCGCCAGCAGCTCGACTGGTGGTGGCACCGGGGAGCTGTTTTTT. Protein sequence: CASSSTGGGTGELFF. The full variable domain, rest sourced from reference TRBV5-1 and TRBJ2-2, is KAGVTQTPRYLIKTRGQQVTLSCSPISGHRSVSWYQQTPGQGLQFLFEYFSETQRNKGNFPGRFSGRQFSNSRSEMNVSTLELGDSALYLCASSSTGGGTGELFFGEGSRLTVL.

This chain uses TRBV5-1 with TRBJ2-2, with TRBD1 identical over 7 bases. The CDR3 runs to 15 residues. The germline gives CDR1 SGHRS, CDR2 YFSETQ. Trimming took 3 bases from V and 1 from J; bases not matched to a gene: 3. CDR3 amino acids: CASSSGQQNTGELFF. The CDR3 bases are TGCGCCAGCAGCTCGGGACAGCAGAACACCGGGGAGCTGTTTTTT.

The V gene is TRBV29-1, the J gene TRBJ2-5; TRBD1 aligns across 10 bases. The DNA end lines up better with TRBJ2-7; the J call may be wrong. The germline V gene encodes CDR1 SQVTM and CDR2 ANQGSEA. CDR3 length equals 14 residues. CDR3 protein: CSATTGTGAFEQYF. As DNA, the CDR3 is TGCAGCGCTACAACCGGGACAGGGGCTTTCGAGCAGTACTTC.

This chain links TRBV10-3 with TRBJ1-1; no clear D. The CDR3 has 14 residues. V was pared by 6 bases and J by 0 bases, with 11 bases between. CDR1 is ENHRY, CDR2 SYGVKD, per germline. For the CDR3, the DNA is TGTGCCATCAGCCCACAGCTACTGAACACTGAAGCTTTCTTT. This gives the protein CAISPQLLNTEAFF.

This rearrangement joins TRBV11-2 to TRBJ1-1, with D possibly being TRBD1 (6 bases). Germline loops: CDR1 SGHAT, CDR2 FQNNGV. Deletions cut 3 bases from V and 1 base from J, with 12 bases between. CDR3 length: 15 residues. The CDR3 loop reads CASSFRQAGNTEAFF. Here the CDR3 DNA reads TGTGCCAGCAGCTTTAGACAGGCGGGGAACACTGAAGCTTTCTTT.

The chain recombines TRBV5-1 with TRBJ1-2, with D tentatively TRBD1 (6 bases). This CDR3 has 15 residues. Trimming removed 0 bases from V and 5 bases from J, with 14 bases in between. Germline V gives CDR1 SGHRS, CDR2 YFSETQ. As DNA, the CDR3 is TGCGCCAGCAGCTTGGCCGGGGGGGGGCTTTATGGCTACACCTTC. Protein: CASSLAGGGLYGYTF.

The J gene is TRBJ1-5, the V gene TRBV11-2; TRBD1 might be the D (5 bases). V was cut by 0 bases and J by 0 bases, with 6 bases left in between. The CDR3 length is 15 residues. From germline, CDR1 is SGHAT and CDR2 FQNNGV. CDR3 in amino acids: CASSLDRDSNQPQHF. CDR3 coding DNA: TGTGCCAGCAGCTTAGACAGGGATAGCAATCAGCCCCAGCATTTT.

The gene calls are TRBV6-1 and TRBJ2-7; D is unclear. V was pared by 0 bases and J by 0 bases, with 12 bases between. CDR1 and CDR2 (germline): MNHNS, SASEGT. The CDR3 runs to 16 residues. CDR3 sequence: CASSEAGSFFSYEQYF. CDR3 in DNA: TGTGCCAGCAGTGAAGCGGGCAGCTTTTTCTCCTACGAGCAGTACTTC.

This clone is a singleton in its sample. The chain joins TRBV4-1 to TRBJ2-5; 9 bases align to TRBD1. V dropped 1 base and J dropped 0; count of bases not matched to a gene: 3. Germline CDR1 and CDR2: MGHRA and YSYEKL. The CDR3 consists of 16 residues. DNA of the CDR3: TGCGCCAGCAGCCAAGTGGGACAGGGAAACCAAGAGACCCAGTACTTC. Amino acid sequence: CASSQVGQGNQETQYF.

The rearrangement uses TRBV6-5 and TRBJ2-7, with 9 bases matching TRBD1. Germline values: CDR1 MNHEY, CDR2 SVGAGI. V gave up 2 bases and J gave up 3 bases; unmatched junction bases: 5. The CDR3 has 15 residues. The CDR3 sequence: CASSYQGQGNYEQYF. CDR3 coding DNA: TGTGCCAGCAGTTACCAGGGACAGGGAAACTACGAGCAGTACTTC.

This rearrangement joins TRBV7-2 to TRBJ2-7; TRBD1 matches 7 bases. CDR3 size: 15 residues. Trimming removed 5 bases from V and 3 bases from J; junction bases left unmatched: 10. Germline loops: CDR1 SGHTA, CDR2 FQGNSA. The CDR3 DNA follows: TGTGCCAGCAGCCCTTCAGGGGGACAGTACTACGAGCAGTACTTC. This gives the protein CASSPSGGQYYEQYF.